This passage covers 10 T cell receptor beta chains from one sample sequenced in a study of cytomegalovirus exposure and HLA in healthy donors. The study ran its PCR with 60 Vbeta and 13 Jbeta primers. Libraries were prepared by immunoSEQ multiplex PCR; TCRdb keeps only in-frame clonotypes and omits some of them. The sample holds about 110,000 clones, about 81% seen once. The material sequenced was PBMCs. The receptors stem from a male donor in good health and CMV-seropositive.

The gene calls are TRBV4-3 and TRBJ1-4; weak D call: TRBD1 (5 bases). CDR3 length equals 14 residues. Trimming stripped 4 bases from V and 8 bases from J, with 14 bases between. Germline V gene lookup returns CDR1 LGHNA and CDR2 YSLEER. The CDR3 DNA follows: TGCGCCAGCAGCCGGGGCAGGTTCGAGGAAAAACTGTTTTTT. Protein product: CASSRGRFEEKLFF.

This clone was detected a few times. The chain combines TRBV5-6 with TRBJ1-1, with D unclear. The CDR3 loop spans 12 amino acids. Deletions cut 0 bases from V and 7 bases from J, with 7 bases between. Germline CDR1 is SGHDT and CDR2 is YYEEEE. The CDR3 region is CASSLGTYEAFF. Written as DNA, the CDR3 is TGTGCCAGCAGCTTGGGCACATATGAAGCTTTCTTT.

The gene calls are TRBV19 and TRBJ2-3; tentatively, D is TRBD2 (9 bases). CDR3 length equals 14 residues. The V end was cut by 5 bases, the J end by 5 bases, with 14 bases between. Per germline, CDR1 LNHDA and CDR2 SQIVND (reference sequence). For the CDR3, the DNA is TGTGCCAGTAGTTCTAGCGGGACAGGAGATACGCAGTATTTT. Its protein product is CASSSSGTGDTQYF. The whole variable domain, filled in from reference TRBV19 and TRBJ2-3, reads DGGITQSPKYLFRKEGQNVTLSCEQNLNHDAMYWYRQDPGQGLRLIYYSQIVNDFQKGDIAEGYSVSREKKESFPLTVTSAQKNPTAFYLCASSSSGTGDTQYFGPGTRLTVL.

The chain couples TRBV7-9 to TRBJ2-3; TRBD2 matches 15 bases. This CDR3 has 14 residues. Looked up from germline, CDR1 is SEHNR and CDR2 is FQNEAQ (reference sequence). V shed 5 bases and J 8 bases; nucleotides not matched to a gene: 2. CDR3 nucleotides: TGTGCCAGCAGCCCGGGACTAGCGGGAGGTACGCAGTATTTT. Translating it yields CASSPGLAGGTQYF.

The chain links TRBV9 to TRBJ1-3; possibly TRBD1 for D (6 bases). Germline-derived CDR1 and CDR2 are SGDLS and YYNGEE. The CDR3 sequence is 16 residues long. The V gene lost 4 bases and the J gene lost 0 bases, with 14 bases spanning the gap. The CDR3 DNA reads TGTGCCAGCAGCCAGGAACAGGGTTACTCTGGAAACACCATATATTTT. Encoded protein: CASSQEQGYSGNTIYF.

In this sample, this clone turned up once. The V and J genes are TRBV4-3 and TRBJ2-5, with 10 bases matching TRBD2. Germline values: CDR1 LGHNA, CDR2 YSLEER. The CDR3 sequence is 17 residues long. After removal of 0 bases from V and 2 bases from J, the junction contained 6 bases not matched to a gene. DNA of the CDR3: TGCGCCAGCAGCCAAGAGGTGGTAGCGGGGGGACAAGAGACCCAGTACTTC. Translation: CASSQEVVAGGQETQYF.

Points on this clone: At one end the junction does not follow the germline gene, possibly because of a read error. The rearrangement uses TRBV7-7 and TRBJ2-5; no clear D. CDR1 is SSHAT, CDR2 FNYEAQ, per germline (reference sequence). The CDR3 is 13 amino acids. This CDR3 reads CASSIQNQETQYF. CDR3 coding DNA: TGTGCTAGCAGCATACAGAACCAAGAGACCCAGTACTTC.

This chain joins TRBV25-1 and TRBJ2-5, with 7 positions matching TRBD2. The CDR3 has 13 residues. Per germline, CDR1 MGHDK and CDR2 SYGVNS. After removal of 9 bases from V and 5 bases from J, the junction contained 9 bases not matched to a gene. In DNA, the CDR3 is TGTGCCAGTAGTAGGGCCGGGGGGGAGACCCAGTACTTC. This codes for CASSRAGGETQYF.

The chain combines TRBV15 with TRBJ1-5, with D possibly being TRBD1 (5 bases). V shed 6 bases and J shed 2 bases, with 11 bases lying between them. The CDR3 sequence is 14 residues long. CDR1 is LNHNV and CDR2 is YYDKDF in the germline V gene (reference sequence). DNA for the CDR3: TGTGCCACCAGAGACCTAGGGGGCAATCAGCCCCAGCATTTT. Protein sequence: CATRDLGGNQPQHF.

This clone was seen a single time. This chain uses TRBV9 with TRBJ2-3; tentative D call: TRBD2 (6 bases). Germline CDR1 and CDR2: SGDLS and YYNGEE. V was shortened by 6 bases and J by 7 bases, with 18 bases between the two germline ends. This CDR3 contains 14 residues. The CDR3 region is CASTPGLILNTQYF. CDR3 in DNA: TGTGCCAGCACTCCGGGACTTATTCTAAATACGCAGTATTTT.